A selection of T cell receptor beta chains follows, all from one sample in a study of PD-1 blockade in classical Hodgkin lymphoma. Sequencing used immunoSEQ multiplex PCR; TCRdb keeps in-frame clones, though not all of them. The repertoire consists of approximately 51,000 clones, with about two thirds occurring once and the leading ten covering about 14%. The sequenced sample was peripheral blood mononuclear cells (PBMCs), obtained before the second cycle of nivolumab. The receptors were gathered from a human donor with classical Hodgkin lymphoma. CDR3s include the opening cysteine and the closing phenylalanine or tryptophan. Each record gives: J gene, clone size, D gene, CDR3 length, V gene, CDR3 protein, CDR3 DNA. D genes are given only for firm matches. Some rows have no size entry. The others give once, few or many, or a class for an expanded clone.

j_call: TRBJ2-3
clone_size: .
d_call: TRBD2
cdr3_length: 18
v_call: TRBV5-1
cdr3_aa: CASSSGLAGDVSTDTQYF
cdr3_nt: TGCGCCAGCAGCTCGGGACTAGCGGGAGACGTTAGCACAGATACGCAGTATTTT

j_call: TRBJ2-7
clone_size: .
d_call: .
cdr3_length: 15
v_call: TRBV6-5
cdr3_aa: CASSYRGMEVYEQYF
cdr3_nt: TGTGCCAGCAGTTACCGCGGGATGGAGGTCTACGAGCAGTACTTC

j_call: TRBJ2-5
clone_size: .
d_call: .
cdr3_length: 14
v_call: TRBV6-5
cdr3_aa: CASSPQGGGETQYF
cdr3_nt: TGTGCCAGCAGTCCCCAGGGGGGAGGGGAGACCCAGTACTTC

j_call: TRBJ2-7
clone_size: .
d_call: TRBD1
cdr3_length: 15
v_call: TRBV7-9
cdr3_aa: CASSRRTGDYYEQYF
cdr3_nt: TGTGCCAGCAGCCGCAGGACAGGGGACTACTACGAGCAGTACTTC

j_call: TRBJ2-7
clone_size: few
d_call: TRBD2
cdr3_length: 14
v_call: TRBV5-1
cdr3_aa: CASSLLDPGGEQYF
cdr3_nt: TGCGCCAGCAGCTTGTTGGACCCGGGGGGGGAGCAGTACTTC

j_call: TRBJ2-7
clone_size: .
d_call: .
cdr3_length: 15
v_call: TRBV21-1
cdr3_aa: CASSKSGDRPPEQYF
cdr3_nt: TGTGCCAGCAGCAAAAGTGGGGACAGGCCACCCGAGCAGTACTTC

j_call: TRBJ2-2
clone_size: .
d_call: .
cdr3_length: 16
v_call: TRBV7-6
cdr3_aa: CASSSTGTQNTGELFF
cdr3_nt: TGTGCCAGCAGCTCCACCGGGACTCAGAACACCGGGGAGCTGTTTTTT

j_call: TRBJ1-2
clone_size: .
d_call: .
cdr3_length: 16
v_call: TRBV28
cdr3_aa: CASSFLGGTANYGYTF
cdr3_nt: TGTGCCAGCAGTTTCCTGGGGGGGACCGCTAACTATGGCTACACCTTC

j_call: TRBJ1-2
clone_size: .
d_call: TRBD1
cdr3_length: 16
v_call: TRBV7-9
cdr3_aa: CASSQTLLDRVYGYTF
cdr3_nt: TGTGCCAGCAGCCAAACACTCCTGGACAGGGTGTATGGCTACACCTTC

j_call: TRBJ2-7
clone_size: .
d_call: TRBD1
cdr3_length: 14
v_call: TRBV6-1
cdr3_aa: CASTMGQGAYEQYF
cdr3_nt: TGTGCCAGCACCATGGGACAGGGGGCATACGAGCAGTACTTC

j_call: TRBJ1-1
clone_size: few
d_call: .
cdr3_length: 15
v_call: TRBV27
cdr3_aa: CASSPRGFGGTEAFF
cdr3_nt: TGTGCCAGCAGCCCTAGGGGGTTTGGGGGCACTGAAGCTTTCTTT

j_call: TRBJ2-2
clone_size: .
d_call: .
cdr3_length: 14
v_call: TRBV6-1
cdr3_aa: CASSRPGDTGELFF
cdr3_nt: TGTGCCAGCAGCCGACCAGGGGACACCGGGGAGCTGTTTTTT

j_call: TRBJ2-3
clone_size: .
d_call: .
cdr3_length: 14
v_call: TRBV28
cdr3_aa: CASSTRTGTDTQYF
cdr3_nt: TGTGCCAGCAGTACTCGGACTGGCACAGATACGCAGTATTTT

j_call: TRBJ1-1
clone_size: once
d_call: .
cdr3_length: 12
v_call: TRBV10-1
cdr3_aa: CASSEGNTEAFF
cdr3_nt: TGCGCCAGCAGTGAAGGGAACACTGAAGCTTTCTTT

j_call: TRBJ1-6
clone_size: .
d_call: .
cdr3_length: 14
v_call: TRBV27
cdr3_aa: CASSPYVPDSPLHF
cdr3_nt: TGTGCCAGCAGTCCATACGTCCCGGACTCACCCCTCCACTTT

j_call: TRBJ1-2
clone_size: .
d_call: TRBD1
cdr3_length: 13
v_call: TRBV6-5
cdr3_aa: CASIKQGNYGYTF
cdr3_nt: TGTGCCAGCATTAAACAGGGGAACTATGGCTACACCTTC

j_call: TRBJ1-5
clone_size: few
d_call: TRBD1
cdr3_length: 15
v_call: TRBV19
cdr3_aa: CASSMWNRGDQPQHF
cdr3_nt: TGTGCCAGTAGTATGTGGAACAGGGGGGATCAGCCCCAGCATTTT

j_call: TRBJ1-2
clone_size: .
d_call: .
cdr3_length: 17
v_call: TRBV7-9
cdr3_aa: CASSPYIWQSNLYGYTF
cdr3_nt: TGTGCCAGCAGCCCCTATATATGGCAGTCTAATCTCTATGGCTACACCTTC

j_call: TRBJ2-7
clone_size: few
d_call: .
cdr3_length: 13
v_call: TRBV27
cdr3_aa: CASSPPPFYEQYF
cdr3_nt: TGTGCCAGCAGTCCCCCGCCCTTCTACGAGCAGTACTTC

j_call: TRBJ2-1
clone_size: .
d_call: .
cdr3_length: 13
v_call: TRBV6-4
cdr3_aa: CASAPTEGYEQFF
cdr3_nt: TGTGCCAGCGCCCCCACTGAAGGGTATGAGCAGTTCTTC

j_call: TRBJ1-5
clone_size: few
d_call: .
cdr3_length: 14
v_call: TRBV6-5
cdr3_aa: CASSPDGGNQPQHF
cdr3_nt: TGTGCCAGCAGTCCGGACGGAGGCAATCAGCCCCAGCATTTT

j_call: TRBJ1-4
clone_size: once
d_call: TRBD1
cdr3_length: 16
v_call: TRBV28
cdr3_aa: CASSLSGTEFNEKLFF
cdr3_nt: TGTGCCAGCAGTTTGTCCGGGACAGAGTTTAATGAAAAACTGTTTTTT

j_call: TRBJ2-3
clone_size: .
d_call: .
cdr3_length: 15
v_call: TRBV9
cdr3_aa: CASSVAGRSTDTQYF
cdr3_nt: TGTGCCAGCAGCGTGGCGGGGAGATCCACAGATACGCAGTATTTT

j_call: TRBJ1-3
clone_size: few
d_call: .
cdr3_length: 15
v_call: TRBV6-5
cdr3_aa: CASSPSRLRGNTIYF
cdr3_nt: TGTGCCAGCAGCCCTTCAAGGCTGCGGGGAAACACCATATATTTT

j_call: TRBJ2-7
clone_size: .
d_call: TRBD1
cdr3_length: 14
v_call: TRBV7-9
cdr3_aa: CASTAGTGSFEQYF
cdr3_nt: TGTGCCAGCACCGCCGGGACAGGGAGCTTCGAGCAGTACTTC

j_call: TRBJ1-4
clone_size: .
d_call: TRBD1
cdr3_length: 15
v_call: TRBV27
cdr3_aa: CASRLRQGGGEKLFF
cdr3_nt: TGTGCCAGCAGATTACGACAGGGGGGGGGTGAAAAACTGTTTTTT

j_call: TRBJ1-1
clone_size: .
d_call: .
cdr3_length: 12
v_call: TRBV7-9
cdr3_aa: CASSLTANEAFF
cdr3_nt: TGTGCCAGCAGCCTGACAGCTAATGAAGCTTTCTTT

j_call: TRBJ2-7
clone_size: .
d_call: TRBD2
cdr3_length: 15
v_call: TRBV7-2
cdr3_aa: CASSSRLAGAYEQYF
cdr3_nt: TGTGCCAGCAGCAGCCGACTAGCGGGTGCGTACGAGCAGTACTTC

j_call: TRBJ2-1
clone_size: .
d_call: TRBD2
cdr3_length: 15
v_call: TRBV7-3
cdr3_aa: CASSLVAGGYNEQFF
cdr3_nt: TGTGCCAGCAGCTTAGTAGCGGGAGGTTACAATGAGCAGTTCTTC

j_call: TRBJ2-3
clone_size: .
d_call: .
cdr3_length: 16
v_call: TRBV2
cdr3_aa: CASSIRGFQGTDTQYF
cdr3_nt: TGTGCCAGCAGTATAAGAGGGTTTCAGGGCACAGATACGCAGTATTTT

j_call: TRBJ2-6
clone_size: .
d_call: TRBD1
cdr3_length: 18
v_call: TRBV9
cdr3_aa: CASSSTRTGLSGANVLTF
cdr3_nt: TGTGCCAGCAGCTCGACCCGGACAGGGCTCTCTGGGGCCAACGTCCTGACTTTC

j_call: TRBJ1-1
clone_size: .
d_call: .
cdr3_length: 18
v_call: TRBV6-1
cdr3_aa: CASSAFLEGGHQNTEAFF
cdr3_nt: TGTGCCAGCAGTGCTTTCCTCGAGGGCGGCCACCAGAACACTGAAGCTTTCTTT

j_call: TRBJ2-7
clone_size: .
d_call: .
cdr3_length: 13
v_call: TRBV5-1
cdr3_aa: CASSFQGGSEQYF
cdr3_nt: TGCGCCAGCAGCTTCCAAGGAGGGAGTGAGCAGTACTTC

j_call: TRBJ2-7
clone_size: few
d_call: .
cdr3_length: 16
v_call: TRBV7-3
cdr3_aa: CASSLRSGDYNYEQYF
cdr3_nt: TGTGCCAGCAGCTTAAGGTCAGGGGACTATAACTACGAGCAGTACTTC

j_call: TRBJ1-5
clone_size: .
d_call: .
cdr3_length: 14
v_call: TRBV6-6
cdr3_aa: CASGRQVSNQPQHF
cdr3_nt: TGTGCCAGCGGTCGACAGGTTAGCAATCAGCCCCAGCATTTT

j_call: TRBJ1-2
clone_size: .
d_call: TRBD1
cdr3_length: 17
v_call: TRBV19
cdr3_aa: CASSTGTAGPLNYGYTF
cdr3_nt: TGTGCCAGTAGTACTGGGACAGCTGGACCACTTAACTATGGCTACACCTTC

j_call: TRBJ2-1
clone_size: few
d_call: TRBD2
cdr3_length: 15
v_call: TRBV18
cdr3_aa: CASSPRTRGDNEQFF
cdr3_nt: TGTGCCAGCTCACCACGGACTAGGGGAGACAATGAGCAGTTCTTC

j_call: TRBJ2-7
clone_size: .
d_call: TRBD1
cdr3_length: 18
v_call: TRBV19
cdr3_aa: CASSIRGQGSTWAYEQYF
cdr3_nt: TGTGCCAGTAGTATTAGGGGACAGGGTTCCACATGGGCATACGAGCAGTACTTC

j_call: TRBJ2-1
clone_size: .
d_call: .
cdr3_length: 14
v_call: TRBV19
cdr3_aa: CASTSGGRRNEQFF
cdr3_nt: TGTGCCAGTACTTCAGGAGGGCGGCGGAATGAGCAGTTCTTC

j_call: TRBJ1-1
clone_size: .
d_call: .
cdr3_length: 14
v_call: TRBV2
cdr3_aa: CASSERTANTEAFF
cdr3_nt: TGTGCCAGCAGTGAACGGACAGCGAACACTGAAGCTTTCTTT

j_call: TRBJ1-2
clone_size: .
d_call: .
cdr3_length: 15
v_call: TRBV9
cdr3_aa: CASSAVSRESSGYTF
cdr3_nt: TGTGCCAGCAGCGCCGTGTCCAGGGAGTCTAGTGGCTACACCTTC

j_call: TRBJ1-1
clone_size: .
d_call: .
cdr3_length: 14
v_call: TRBV28
cdr3_aa: CASSLGRRETEAFF
cdr3_nt: TGTGCCAGCAGTTTGGGGAGGAGAGAGACTGAAGCTTTCTTT

j_call: TRBJ1-2
clone_size: .
d_call: .
cdr3_length: 14
v_call: TRBV7-9
cdr3_aa: CASSLAMGLSGYTF
cdr3_nt: TGTGCCAGCAGCTTGGCCATGGGACTCTCGGGCTACACCTTC

j_call: TRBJ1-6
clone_size: .
d_call: .
cdr3_length: 15
v_call: TRBV6-1
cdr3_aa: CASSEAGVGVSPLHF
cdr3_nt: TGTGCCAGCAGTGAAGCGGGAGTCGGGGTTTCACCCCTCCACTTT

j_call: TRBJ2-7
clone_size: .
d_call: TRBD1
cdr3_length: 13
v_call: TRBV7-9
cdr3_aa: CASSLRDSYEQYF
cdr3_nt: TGTGCCAGCAGCTTAAGGGACAGCTACGAGCAGTACTTC

j_call: TRBJ1-1
clone_size: once
d_call: .
cdr3_length: 14
v_call: TRBV18
cdr3_aa: CASSSQEDRGGAFF
cdr3_nt: TGTGCCAGCTCTTCACAGGAGGATCGGGGGGGAGCTTTCTTT

j_call: TRBJ2-1
clone_size: .
d_call: .
cdr3_length: 16
v_call: TRBV23-1
cdr3_aa: CASSQSSGSSYNEQFF
cdr3_nt: TGCGCCAGCAGTCAATCATCAGGCAGCTCCTACAATGAGCAGTTCTTC

j_call: TRBJ1-2
clone_size: .
d_call: .
cdr3_length: 14
v_call: TRBV30
cdr3_aa: CAWRGAMILDGYTF
cdr3_nt: TGTGCCTGGAGGGGGGCGATGATACTAGATGGCTACACCTTC

j_call: TRBJ1-5
clone_size: .
d_call: .
cdr3_length: 15
v_call: TRBV6-5
cdr3_aa: CASRTTEWSNQPQHF
cdr3_nt: TGTGCCAGCAGAACGACAGAGTGGAGCAATCAGCCCCAGCATTTT

j_call: TRBJ1-1
clone_size: .
d_call: .
cdr3_length: 15
v_call: TRBV7-9
cdr3_aa: CASSLKGGRDTEAFF
cdr3_nt: TGTGCTAGCAGCTTAAAGGGGGGCAGGGACACTGAAGCTTTCTTT

j_call: TRBJ1-5
clone_size: .
d_call: .
cdr3_length: 12
v_call: TRBV6-5
cdr3_aa: CASGIGVQPQHF
cdr3_nt: TGTGCCAGCGGGATAGGGGTGCAGCCCCAGCATTTT

j_call: TRBJ2-5
clone_size: once
d_call: TRBD2
cdr3_length: 16
v_call: TRBV13
cdr3_aa: CASSSGTSGREETQYF
cdr3_nt: TGTGCCAGCAGCTCCGGGACTAGCGGGAGGGAAGAGACCCAGTACTTC

j_call: TRBJ1-1
clone_size: .
d_call: .
cdr3_length: 16
v_call: TRBV30
cdr3_aa: CAWSNLRDIRTAEAFF
cdr3_nt: TGTGCCTGGAGCAACCTCCGGGACATAAGAACGGCTGAAGCTTTCTTT

j_call: TRBJ2-7
clone_size: .
d_call: .
cdr3_length: 13
v_call: TRBV28
cdr3_aa: CASSLTSPPKEYF
cdr3_nt: TGTGCCAGCAGTCTAACCTCACCGCCCAAGGAGTACTTC

j_call: TRBJ1-4
clone_size: .
d_call: TRBD1
cdr3_length: 14
v_call: TRBV30
cdr3_aa: CAWSGGQLREKLFF
cdr3_nt: TGTGCCTGGAGTGGGGGACAGTTGAGGGAAAAACTGTTTTTT

j_call: TRBJ1-5
clone_size: .
d_call: .
cdr3_length: 14
v_call: TRBV6-6
cdr3_aa: CASSTVGGDQPQHF
cdr3_nt: TGTGCCAGCAGCACCGTGGGAGGGGATCAGCCCCAGCATTTT

j_call: TRBJ2-1
clone_size: .
d_call: .
cdr3_length: 13
v_call: TRBV10-2
cdr3_aa: CASSESGRGEQFF
cdr3_nt: TGCGCCAGCAGTGAGTCGGGCCGGGGTGAGCAGTTCTTC

j_call: TRBJ2-3
clone_size: .
d_call: TRBD2
cdr3_length: 18
v_call: TRBV19
cdr3_aa: CASSMRGVSSGRTDTQYF
cdr3_nt: TGTGCCAGTAGTATGAGAGGTGTATCTAGCGGTCGCACAGATACGCAGTATTTT

j_call: TRBJ1-2
clone_size: .
d_call: .
cdr3_length: 13
v_call: TRBV14
cdr3_aa: CASSQVGYTGYTF
cdr3_nt: TGTGCCAGCAGCCAAGTCGGGTACACTGGCTACACCTTC

j_call: TRBJ2-7
clone_size: few
d_call: .
cdr3_length: 11
v_call: TRBV18
cdr3_aa: CASSWSYEQYF
cdr3_nt: TGTGCCAGCTCATGGTCCTACGAGCAGTACTTC